The 5 T cell receptor beta chains below were found in one sample sequenced in a study of T cells after yellow fever vaccination. TCRdb independently ran MiXCR on the 5' RACE reads; one entry per CDR3 protein. The sample consists of 450,000 to 650,000 distinct CDR3 sequences, about 13% of them appearing once. The sequences come from PBMCs, collected on the day of the yellow fever booster vaccination. The receptor source for this set is a man aged 25-45 years who received the YFV17D yellow fever vaccine.

This clonotype was counted a few times. The V call is TRBV6-1, the J call TRBJ1-5; the D gene is possibly TRBD1 (6 bases). The V gene's germline CDR1 is MNHNS and CDR2 SASEGT. Trimming shortened V by 8 bases and J by 6 bases, and 23 bases separated the two germline ends. The CDR3 runs 16 residues. CDR3 DNA sequence: TGTGCCAGCGCTTTAGAGGGGGGGCGAAACTCTCAGCCCCAGCATTTT. Its translation is CASALEGGRNSQPQHF.

This clonotype has only a few counts. This chain links TRBV5-6 with TRBJ2-7; D is perhaps TRBD2 (6 bases). The ends were cut back, 6 bases at V and 0 bases at J, with 13 bases in the middle. From germline, CDR1 is SGHDT and CDR2 YYEEEE. The CDR3 runs to 14 residues. The CDR3 region is CASTVRRGSYEQYF. DNA for the CDR3: TGTGCCAGCACCGTACGGCGGGGCTCCTACGAGCAGTACTTC.

The chain carries TRBV30 and TRBJ2-2; D is unresolved. The germline V gene has CDR1 GTSNPN and CDR2 SVGIG (reference sequence). This CDR3 is built from 16 residues. Trimming pared 0 bases from V and 1 base from J, leaving 12 bases between. CDR3 in amino acids: CAWSVARSENTGELFF. The CDR3 nucleotides are TGTGCCTGGAGTGTAGCTCGGTCAGAGAACACCGGGGAGCTGTTTTTT.

The CDR3 DNA follows: TGTGCCAGCAGCCAATACCAGGTCTCTGGGGCCAACGTCCTGACTTTC. It specifies CASSQYQVSGANVLTF. J is TRBJ2-6 and V is TRBV7-2; D remains unclear. The CDR3 is 16 residues long. Trimming took 5 bases from V and 0 from J, leaving 11 bases between them. Germline-derived CDR1 and CDR2 are SGHTA and FQGNSA.

The chain carries TRBV20-1 and TRBJ2-7, with 7 bases aligning to TRBD1. Germline CDR1 DFQATT, CDR2 SNEGSKA (reference sequence). CDR3 size: 13 residues. V lost 6 bases and J lost 2; bases outside the gene matches: 7. This CDR3 is CSAQTGITYEQYF. The CDR3 DNA follows: TGCAGTGCCCAGACAGGGATTACCTACGAGCAGTACTTC.